The subject of this entry is one TCR beta chain. At the DNA level, this CDR3 is encoded by other sequences in the same sample as well. These data originate in a study of shared clonotypes between healthy human individuals. Study-level information: The study enrolled a couple of women and three men aged 18 to 49.

The data were produced by immunoSEQ multiplex PCR, yet TCRdb's version contains in-frame clones alone and is incomplete. The table shows about 610,000 clones, with 95% to 97% occurring only once. CD45RO-negative, CCR7-positively selected cells formed the naive CD8 fraction, excluding terminally differentiated effector memory CD45RA+ cells. Material: naive CD8+ T cells sorted from blood. The source of this sequence is a woman aged 25-40 years in good health.

CDR3 nucleotide sequence: TGTGCCAGCAGCTTGGTCGGGACTGAAGCTTTCTTT. Translation: CASSLVGTEAFF. The V call is TRBV5-6, the J call TRBJ1-1; D is unresolved. Trimming cost V 0 bases and J 5 bases, with 5 bases left between them. Germline CDR1 reads SGHDT; CDR2 reads YYEEEE. The CDR3 is 12 residues long.